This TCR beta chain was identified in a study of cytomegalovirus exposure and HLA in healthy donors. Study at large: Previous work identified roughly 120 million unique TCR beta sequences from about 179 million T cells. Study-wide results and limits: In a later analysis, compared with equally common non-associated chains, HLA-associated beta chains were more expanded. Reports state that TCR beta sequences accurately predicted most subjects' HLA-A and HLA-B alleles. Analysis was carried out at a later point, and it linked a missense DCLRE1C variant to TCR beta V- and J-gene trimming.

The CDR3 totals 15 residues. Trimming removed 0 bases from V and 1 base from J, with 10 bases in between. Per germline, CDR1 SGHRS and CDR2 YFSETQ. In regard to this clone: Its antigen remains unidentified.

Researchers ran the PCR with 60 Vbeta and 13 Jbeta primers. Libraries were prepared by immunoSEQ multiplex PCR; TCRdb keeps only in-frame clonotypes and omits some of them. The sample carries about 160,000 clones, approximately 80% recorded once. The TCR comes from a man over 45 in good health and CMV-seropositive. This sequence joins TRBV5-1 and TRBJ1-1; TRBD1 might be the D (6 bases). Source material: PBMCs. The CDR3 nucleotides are TGCGCCAGCAGCTTGGCTACAGGGCGGAACACTGAAGCTTTCTTT. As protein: CASSLATGRNTEAFF. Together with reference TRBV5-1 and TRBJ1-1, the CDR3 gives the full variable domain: KAGVTQTPRYLIKTRGQQVTLSCSPISGHRSVSWYQQTPGQGLQFLFEYFSETQRNKGNFPGRFSGRQFSNSRSEMNVSTLELGDSALYLCASSLATGRNTEAFFGQGTRLTVV.